The rows below give T cell receptor beta chains drawn from one sample of a study of CD8+CD57+ T cells in acquired aplastic anemia. TCRdb reprocessed the reads via MiXCR and lists one record per CDR3 protein. The data show more than 200,000 distinct CDR3 sequences, around 50% seen once. Sequenced input: sorted CD4+, CD8+, or CD8+CD57+ T cells (not recorded which) from PBMCs. These receptor sequences come from a human donor with aplastic anemia. CDR3s include the opening cysteine and the closing phenylalanine or tryptophan. The order of the fields is V gene, J gene, clone size, D gene, CDR3 protein, CDR3 DNA. The D gene is left open where the match is weak. A clone size is listed for some rows: how often the clone was seen (once, few, many), or a class if it is expanded.

v_call: TRBV9; j_call: TRBJ2-1; clone_size: .; d_call: TRBD2; cdr3_aa: CASSETGAGGYNEQFF; cdr3_nt: TGTGCCAGCAGTGAAACTGGGGCGGGGGGTTACAATGAGCAGTTCTTC
v_call: TRBV11-2; j_call: TRBJ1-2; clone_size: .; d_call: .; cdr3_aa: CASSQAGQLLNYGYTF; cdr3_nt: TGTGCCAGCAGCCAGGCCGGACAGCTACTTAACTATGGCTACACCTTC
v_call: TRBV5-5; j_call: TRBJ1-6; clone_size: .; d_call: TRBD1; cdr3_aa: CASSGAVQGANSPLHF; cdr3_nt: TGTGCCAGCAGCGGGGCTGTCCAGGGGGCAAATTCACCCCTCCACTTT
v_call: TRBV9; j_call: TRBJ2-5; clone_size: few; d_call: .; cdr3_aa: CASSVSAYQETQYF; cdr3_nt: TGTGCCAGCAGCGTAAGTGCGTACCAAGAGACCCAGTACTTC
v_call: TRBV9; j_call: TRBJ2-7; clone_size: .; d_call: .; cdr3_aa: CASSARDRGYEQYF; cdr3_nt: TGTGCCAGCAGTGCCAGAGACCGCGGGTACGAGCAGTACTTC
v_call: TRBV19; j_call: TRBJ1-5; clone_size: .; d_call: .; cdr3_aa: CASSIAVGQPQHF; cdr3_nt: TGTGCCAGTAGTATAGCGGTTGGGCAGCCCCAGCATTTT
v_call: TRBV19; j_call: TRBJ2-7; clone_size: .; d_call: .; cdr3_aa: CASSIDGHNTNEQYF; cdr3_nt: TGTGCCAGTAGTATTGATGGGCACAATACGAACGAGCAGTACTTC
v_call: TRBV4-1; j_call: TRBJ1-1; clone_size: .; d_call: .; cdr3_aa: CASSQDNSRNTEAFF; cdr3_nt: TGCGCCAGCAGCCAAGATAACAGCCGGAACACTGAAGCTTTCTTT
v_call: TRBV7-7; j_call: TRBJ2-3; clone_size: many; d_call: TRBD1; cdr3_aa: CASSLGQGGSTDTQYF; cdr3_nt: TGTGCCAGCAGCCTAGGACAGGGGGGTAGCACAGATACGCAGTATTTT
v_call: TRBV5-1; j_call: TRBJ2-3; clone_size: many; d_call: .; cdr3_aa: CASSLEGITDTQYF; cdr3_nt: TGCGCCAGCAGCTTGGAAGGCATCACAGATACGCAGTATTTT
v_call: TRBV7-2; j_call: TRBJ2-2; clone_size: .; d_call: TRBD2; cdr3_aa: CASSPSGGSSTGELFF; cdr3_nt: TGTGCCAGCAGCCCAAGCGGGGGGTCATCCACCGGGGAGCTGTTTTTT
v_call: TRBV9; j_call: TRBJ1-6; clone_size: .; d_call: TRBD1; cdr3_aa: CASSGITGDNSPLHF; cdr3_nt: TGTGCCAGCAGCGGCATAACAGGGGATAATTCACCCCTCCACTTT
v_call: TRBV7-9; j_call: TRBJ2-1; clone_size: few; d_call: TRBD2; cdr3_aa: CASRSGTSGRSEQFF; cdr3_nt: TGTGCCAGCAGGTCCGGGACTAGCGGGAGAAGTGAGCAGTTCTTC
v_call: TRBV5-1; j_call: TRBJ2-7; clone_size: .; d_call: TRBD1; cdr3_aa: CASSLMNRGTNEQYF; cdr3_nt: TGCGCCAGCAGCTTGATGAACAGGGGAACGAACGAGCAGTACTTC
v_call: TRBV7-6; j_call: TRBJ2-7; clone_size: .; d_call: .; cdr3_aa: CASGLPGVEQYF; cdr3_nt: TGTGCCAGCGGATTACCAGGGGTCGAGCAGTACTTC
v_call: TRBV6-1; j_call: TRBJ2-3; clone_size: many; d_call: .; cdr3_aa: CASSDRVADTQYF; cdr3_nt: TGTGCCAGCAGTGACAGGGTAGCAGATACGCAGTATTTT
v_call: TRBV2; j_call: TRBJ1-2; clone_size: many; d_call: .; cdr3_aa: CASSEGSYGYTF; cdr3_nt: TGTGCCAGCAGTGAAGGCAGCTATGGCTACACCTTC
v_call: TRBV7-9; j_call: TRBJ1-6; clone_size: .; d_call: .; cdr3_aa: CASSLVSGENSPLHF; cdr3_nt: TGTGCCAGCAGCTTAGTTTCAGGGGAAAATTCACCCCTCCACTTT
v_call: TRBV20-1; j_call: TRBJ2-3; clone_size: few; d_call: .; cdr3_aa: CSARSGFGIDTQYF; cdr3_nt: TGCAGTGCTAGGTCCGGGTTCGGGATTGATACGCAGTATTTT
v_call: TRBV7-2; j_call: TRBJ2-3; clone_size: .; d_call: TRBD2; cdr3_aa: CASSTRGGAGGTDTQYF; cdr3_nt: TGTGCCAGCAGCACCCGGGGGGGGGCCGGAGGCACAGATACGCAGTATTTT
v_call: TRBV11-2; j_call: TRBJ2-7; clone_size: .; d_call: TRBD1; cdr3_aa: CASSYTGVGEQYF; cdr3_nt: TGTGCCAGCAGCTACACAGGGGTCGGCGAGCAGTACTTC
v_call: TRBV7-9; j_call: TRBJ2-4; clone_size: .; d_call: TRBD1; cdr3_aa: CASSAGTGGDIAKNIQYF; cdr3_nt: TGTGCCAGCAGCGCCGGGACAGGGGGGGATATAGCCAAAAACATTCAGTACTTC
v_call: TRBV7-9; j_call: TRBJ2-7; clone_size: many; d_call: .; cdr3_aa: CASSSEMDTYEQYF; cdr3_nt: TGTGCCAGTAGCTCGGAAATGGACACCTACGAGCAGTACTTC
v_call: TRBV2; j_call: TRBJ2-7; clone_size: once; d_call: .; cdr3_aa: CASSDWSGTYEQYF; cdr3_nt: TGTGCCAGCAGTGACTGGTCTGGAACCTACGAGCAGTACTTC
v_call: TRBV7-2; j_call: TRBJ1-4; clone_size: .; d_call: TRBD1; cdr3_aa: CASIRDRYNEKLFF; cdr3_nt: TGTGCCAGTATCCGGGACAGGTATAATGAAAAACTGTTTTTT
v_call: TRBV2; j_call: TRBJ2-3; clone_size: .; d_call: .; cdr3_aa: CASSGAGTDTQYF; cdr3_nt: TGTGCCAGCAGTGGGGCTGGCACAGATACGCAGTATTTT
v_call: TRBV20-1; j_call: TRBJ2-3; clone_size: .; d_call: .; cdr3_aa: CSASVLSSTDTQYF; cdr3_nt: TGCAGTGCTTCCGTTCTGTCTAGCACAGATACGCAGTATTTT
v_call: TRBV2; j_call: TRBJ1-2; clone_size: .; d_call: .; cdr3_aa: CTSTPGGPGLSYTF; cdr3_nt: TGTACCAGCACCCCTGGAGGCCCAGGACTGAGCTACACCTTC
v_call: TRBV25-1; j_call: TRBJ1-1; clone_size: .; d_call: .; cdr3_aa: CASRGGRAEAFF; cdr3_nt: TGTGCCAGTCGAGGTGGCCGCGCTGAAGCTTTCTTT
v_call: TRBV7-9; j_call: TRBJ1-5; clone_size: few; d_call: .; cdr3_aa: CASNCNQPQHF; cdr3_nt: TGTGCCAGCAACTGCAATCAGCCCCAGCATTTT
v_call: TRBV11-3; j_call: TRBJ1-1; clone_size: many; d_call: .; cdr3_aa: CASSFRQFAEAFF; cdr3_nt: TGTGCCAGCAGCTTCCGGCAATTCGCTGAAGCTTTCTTT
v_call: TRBV25-1; j_call: TRBJ2-7; clone_size: many; d_call: TRBD2; cdr3_aa: CASQTGTSSEQYF; cdr3_nt: TGTGCCAGCCAGACCGGGACTAGTAGTGAGCAGTACTTC
v_call: TRBV5-1; j_call: TRBJ1-1; clone_size: many; d_call: TRBD1; cdr3_aa: CASSSSLRGTGGLAFF; cdr3_nt: TGCGCCAGCAGCTCGAGTCTCCGTGGGACAGGGGGCTTGGCTTTCTTT
v_call: TRBV2; j_call: TRBJ2-5; clone_size: many; d_call: .; cdr3_aa: CASLRQQQETQYF; cdr3_nt: TGTGCCAGCCTCCGACAGCAACAAGAGACCCAGTACTTC
v_call: TRBV4-3; j_call: TRBJ1-2; clone_size: once; d_call: TRBD1; cdr3_aa: CASSQGAGGFGGYTF; cdr3_nt: TGCGCCAGCAGCCAAGGGGCAGGGGGCTTTGGTGGCTACACCTTC
v_call: TRBV30; j_call: TRBJ1-6; clone_size: many; d_call: .; cdr3_aa: CADQALTGSPLHF; cdr3_nt: TGTGCCGACCAGGCCCTTACGGGTTCACCCCTCCACTTT
v_call: TRBV3-1; j_call: TRBJ2-1; clone_size: .; d_call: TRBD2; cdr3_aa: CASSQGTSGALSFF; cdr3_nt: TGTGCCAGCAGCCAGGGTACTAGCGGGGCGCTTTCGTTCTTC
v_call: TRBV15; j_call: TRBJ1-6; clone_size: .; d_call: TRBD1; cdr3_aa: CATSETPAGGRINSPLHF; cdr3_nt: TGTGCCACCAGCGAAACCCCGGCAGGGGGCCGGATTAACTCACCCCTCCACTTT
v_call: TRBV10-3; j_call: TRBJ2-7; clone_size: many; d_call: TRBD1; cdr3_aa: CAISDGQGTEQYF; cdr3_nt: TGTGCCATCAGCGACGGACAGGGGACCGAGCAGTACTTC
v_call: TRBV12-5; j_call: TRBJ1-5; clone_size: many; d_call: .; cdr3_aa: CASGGQPQHF; cdr3_nt: TGTGCTAGTGGGGGTCAGCCCCAGCATTTT
v_call: TRBV4-1; j_call: TRBJ2-3; clone_size: few; d_call: TRBD1; cdr3_aa: CASSQVRGQGDTQYF; cdr3_nt: TGCGCCAGCAGCCAAGTCAGGGGGCAAGGAGATACGCAGTATTTT
v_call: TRBV12-3/TRBV12-4; j_call: TRBJ1-2; clone_size: .; d_call: .; cdr3_aa: CANLHRVHGYTF; cdr3_nt: TGTGCCAACTTACACAGGGTACATGGCTACACCTTC
v_call: TRBV7-9; j_call: TRBJ2-5; clone_size: .; d_call: TRBD2; cdr3_aa: CASRQLAGQETQYF; cdr3_nt: TGTGCCAGCAGGCAACTAGCGGGACAAGAGACCCAGTACTTC
v_call: TRBV24-1; j_call: TRBJ2-3; clone_size: .; d_call: .; cdr3_aa: CATSSQSTDTQYF; cdr3_nt: TGTGCCACCAGCTCCCAGAGCACAGATACGCAGTATTTT
v_call: TRBV12-3/TRBV12-4; j_call: TRBJ1-4; clone_size: .; d_call: .; cdr3_aa: CASSPQGFEKLFF; cdr3_nt: TGTGCCAGCAGTCCCCAGGGGTTCGAAAAACTGTTTTTT
v_call: TRBV12-3/TRBV12-4; j_call: TRBJ1-1; clone_size: many; d_call: .; cdr3_aa: CASLLGPGWNTEAFF; cdr3_nt: TGTGCCAGCCTCCTCGGCCCGGGTTGGAACACTGAAGCTTTCTTT
v_call: TRBV7-2; j_call: TRBJ2-3; clone_size: .; d_call: .; cdr3_aa: CASSLGTVRDTQYF; cdr3_nt: TGTGCCAGCAGCTTAGGTACAGTGAGGGATACGCAGTATTTT
v_call: TRBV7-3; j_call: TRBJ2-7; clone_size: .; d_call: TRBD1; cdr3_aa: CASTPGQGRTGELYF; cdr3_nt: TGTGCCAGCACCCCGGGACAGGGTCGCACCGGGGAGCTGTACTTC
v_call: TRBV7-9; j_call: TRBJ2-7; clone_size: .; d_call: .; cdr3_aa: CASSQQSYEQYF; cdr3_nt: TGTGCCAGCTCGCAACAGAGCTACGAGCAGTACTTC
v_call: TRBV14; j_call: TRBJ1-2; clone_size: few; d_call: TRBD1; cdr3_aa: CASSQDQGTGKIIYGYTF; cdr3_nt: TGTGCCAGCAGCCAAGATCAGGGGACAGGGAAAATAATCTATGGCTACACCTTC
v_call: TRBV5-1; j_call: TRBJ2-1; clone_size: many; d_call: TRBD2; cdr3_aa: CASSLDFSGDYNEQFF; cdr3_nt: TGCGCCAGCAGCTTGGATTTTAGCGGGGACTACAATGAGCAGTTCTTC
v_call: TRBV30; j_call: TRBJ2-3; clone_size: few; d_call: TRBD1; cdr3_aa: CAWRTSGTGGTDTRYF; cdr3_nt: TGTGCCTGGAGGACTTCCGGGACAGGGGGCACAGATACGCGGTATTTT
v_call: TRBV19; j_call: TRBJ2-7; clone_size: .; d_call: TRBD1; cdr3_aa: CASSMFDRGLYEQYF; cdr3_nt: TGTGCCAGTAGTATGTTTGACAGGGGGCTTTACGAGCAGTACTTC
v_call: TRBV20-1; j_call: TRBJ1-2; clone_size: many; d_call: .; cdr3_aa: CSARDPGDNYGYTF; cdr3_nt: TGCAGTGCTAGAGATCCAGGAGACAACTATGGCTACACCTTC